This T cell receptor (beta chain) was profiled in a study of T cell responses to AZD1222 COVID-19 vaccine. Whole-study results and caveats: Mostly white British, mostly female donors; authors suggested clonal diversity may be underestimated.

Germline V gene sequence: CDR1 SEHNR, CDR2 FQNEAQ (reference sequence). This CDR3 comprises 16 residues. V was pared by 5 bases and J by 2 bases, with 5 bases of the junction left unmatched. The repertoire was sequenced with immunoSEQ multiplex PCR; TCRdb's copy has only in-frame clones and lacks some. The data hold 150,000 to 160,000 clones, with approximately 87% observed a single time. On this clone itself: As yet, its antigen is unknown. Other DNA variants within this sample encode the same CDR3.

This chain connects TRBV7-9 to TRBJ2-5, with 13 bases matching TRBD2. The sequence was obtained from an adult in good health. The sample in question was peripheral blood, obtained on day 0 of MenACWY control vaccination. In nucleotides, the CDR3 is TGTGCCAGCAGCCGGGGACTAGCGGGATTGCAAGAGACCCAGTACTTC. Translating gives CASSRGLAGLQETQYF.